This TCR beta chain was found in a study of blood T cell repertoires in COVID-19. Losses at the gene ends were 4 bases for V and 3 bases for J; bases not matched to a gene: 11. Germline loops: CDR1 SGHNT, CDR2 YYREEE (reference sequence). This CDR3 contains 16 residues. Profiling relied on immunoSEQ multiplex PCR, and the TCRdb table lists in-frame clones only, not all of them. Of roughly 300,000 clones in the sample, around 87% were seen once. Cohort 3 recovery required two negative PCRs, clearance, or symptom resolution. V is TRBV5-4 and J is TRBJ2-3; 7 nucleotides line up with TRBD2. Sequenced input: PBMCs or T cells enriched from blood (not recorded which). This TCR came from a woman aged 25 to 39 who had recovered from COVID-19. CDR3: CASSPATSLKTDTQYF. CDR3 coding DNA: TGTGCCAGCAGCCCCGCGACTAGCCTAAAGACAGATACGCAGTATTTT.